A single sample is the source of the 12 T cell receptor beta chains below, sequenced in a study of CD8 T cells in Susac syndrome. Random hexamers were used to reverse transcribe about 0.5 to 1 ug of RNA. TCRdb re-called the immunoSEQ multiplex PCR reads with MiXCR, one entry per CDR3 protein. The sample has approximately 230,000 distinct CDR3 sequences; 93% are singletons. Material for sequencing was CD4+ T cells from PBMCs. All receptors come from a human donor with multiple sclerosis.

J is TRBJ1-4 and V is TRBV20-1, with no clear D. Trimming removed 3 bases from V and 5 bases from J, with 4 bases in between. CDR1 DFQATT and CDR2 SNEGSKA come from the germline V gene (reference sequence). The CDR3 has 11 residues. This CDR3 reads CSASVNEKLFF. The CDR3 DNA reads TGCAGTGCTAGCGTGAATGAAAAACTGTTTTTT.

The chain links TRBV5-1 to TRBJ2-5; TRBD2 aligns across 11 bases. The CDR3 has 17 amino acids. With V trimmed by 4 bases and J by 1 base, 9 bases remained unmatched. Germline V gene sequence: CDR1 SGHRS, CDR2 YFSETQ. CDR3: CASSVGLAGGFQETQYF. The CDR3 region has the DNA TGCGCCAGCAGCGTAGGTCTAGCGGGAGGCTTCCAAGAGACCCAGTACTTC.

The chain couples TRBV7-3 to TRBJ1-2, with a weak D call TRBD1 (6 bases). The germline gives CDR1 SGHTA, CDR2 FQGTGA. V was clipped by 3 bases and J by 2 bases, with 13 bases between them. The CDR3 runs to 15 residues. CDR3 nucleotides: TGTGCCAGCAGCTTGACGGACAGCTCGAACTATGGCTACACCTTC. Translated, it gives CASSLTDSSNYGYTF.

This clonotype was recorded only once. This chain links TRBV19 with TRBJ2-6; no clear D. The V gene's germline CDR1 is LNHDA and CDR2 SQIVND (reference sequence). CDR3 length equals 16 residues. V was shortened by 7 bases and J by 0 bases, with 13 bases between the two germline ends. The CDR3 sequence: CASNTRPVSGANVLTF. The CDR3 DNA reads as TGTGCCAGTAACACCAGACCGGTCTCTGGGGCCAACGTCCTGACTTTC.

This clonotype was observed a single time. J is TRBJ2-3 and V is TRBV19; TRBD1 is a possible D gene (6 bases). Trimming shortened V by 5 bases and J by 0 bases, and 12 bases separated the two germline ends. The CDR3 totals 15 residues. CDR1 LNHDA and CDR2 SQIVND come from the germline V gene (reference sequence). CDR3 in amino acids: CASSRTAGSTDTQYF. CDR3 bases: TGTGCCAGTAGTCGGACAGCAGGTAGCACAGATACGCAGTATTTT.

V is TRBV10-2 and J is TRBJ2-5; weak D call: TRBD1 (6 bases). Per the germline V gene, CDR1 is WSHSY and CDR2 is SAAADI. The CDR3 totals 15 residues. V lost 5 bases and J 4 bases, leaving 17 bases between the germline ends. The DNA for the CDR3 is TGCGCCAGCAGTTCACCTGTAGCGACAGGAGAGACCCAGTACTTC. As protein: CASSSPVATGETQYF.

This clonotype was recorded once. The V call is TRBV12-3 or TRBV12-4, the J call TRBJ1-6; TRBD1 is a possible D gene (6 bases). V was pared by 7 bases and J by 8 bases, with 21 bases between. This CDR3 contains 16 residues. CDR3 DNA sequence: TGTGCCAGCACCATCCCCGAGTTGGGGGGGCATTCACCCCTCCACTTT. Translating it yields CASTIPELGGHSPLHF.

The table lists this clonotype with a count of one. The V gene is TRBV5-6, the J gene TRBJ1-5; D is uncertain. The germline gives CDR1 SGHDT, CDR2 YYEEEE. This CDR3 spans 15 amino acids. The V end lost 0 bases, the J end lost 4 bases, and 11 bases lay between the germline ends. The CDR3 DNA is TGTGCCAGCAGCTTGGGCAGCCTGGGGAATCAGCCCCAGCATTTT. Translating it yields CASSLGSLGNQPQHF. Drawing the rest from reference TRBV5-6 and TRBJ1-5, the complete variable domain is DAGVTQSPTHLIKTRGQQVTLRCSPKSGHDTVSWYQQALGQGPQFIFQYYEEEERQRGNFPDRFSGHQFPNYSSELNVNALLLGDSALYLCASSLGSLGNQPQHFGDGTRLSIL.

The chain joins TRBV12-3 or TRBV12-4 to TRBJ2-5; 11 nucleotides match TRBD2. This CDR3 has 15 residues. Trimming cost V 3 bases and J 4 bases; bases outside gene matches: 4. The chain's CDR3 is CASSFSGRGLETQYF. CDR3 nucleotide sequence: TGTGCCAGCAGTTTTAGCGGGAGGGGGTTAGAGACCCAGTACTTC.

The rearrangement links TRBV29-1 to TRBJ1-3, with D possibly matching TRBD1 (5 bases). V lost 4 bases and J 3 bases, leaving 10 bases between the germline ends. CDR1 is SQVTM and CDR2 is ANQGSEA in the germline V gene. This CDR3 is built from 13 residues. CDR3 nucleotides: TGCAGCGTTGGTGAAGGGGTTGGAAACACCATATATTTT. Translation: CSVGEGVGNTIYF.

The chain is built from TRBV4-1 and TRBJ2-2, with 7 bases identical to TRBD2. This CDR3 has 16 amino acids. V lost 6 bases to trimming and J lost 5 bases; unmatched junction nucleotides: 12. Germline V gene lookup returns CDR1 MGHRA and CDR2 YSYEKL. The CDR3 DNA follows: TGCGCCAGCAGGAAGGACGGGAGGCCGGGGACCGGGGAGCTGTTTTTT. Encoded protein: CASRKDGRPGTGELFF.

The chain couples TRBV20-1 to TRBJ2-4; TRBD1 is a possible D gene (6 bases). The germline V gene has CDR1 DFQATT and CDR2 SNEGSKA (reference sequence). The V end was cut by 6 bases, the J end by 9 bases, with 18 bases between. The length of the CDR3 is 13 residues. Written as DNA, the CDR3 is TGCAGTGCGAAGGGGATGGGACAAAGCATTCAGTACTTC. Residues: CSAKGMGQSIQYF.